The present TCR beta chain was sequenced within a study of T cell responses to AZD1222 COVID-19 vaccine. Trimming took 5 bases from V and 3 from J, leaving 8 bases between them. CDR1 is MNHNY and CDR2 is SVGAGI in the germline V gene (reference sequence). The CDR3 loop spans 12 amino acids. Comment on this clone: Antigen specificity is unknown.

General study findings and limits: Baseline seropositives among AZD1222 recipients totaled only five or six.

Generated by immunoSEQ multiplex PCR, the TCRdb table keeps only in-frame clones and is missing some. Among 55,000 to 75,000 clones listed, 85% were seen once. This clonotype was sampled from an adult in good health. This chain uses TRBV6-6 with TRBJ2-7; D is unclear. The sample in question was peripheral blood, obtained on day 0 of AZD1222 vaccination. CDR3 nucleotide sequence: TGTGCCAGCAGTCACGGCCTCTACGAGCAGTACTTC. The encoded protein is CASSHGLYEQYF.